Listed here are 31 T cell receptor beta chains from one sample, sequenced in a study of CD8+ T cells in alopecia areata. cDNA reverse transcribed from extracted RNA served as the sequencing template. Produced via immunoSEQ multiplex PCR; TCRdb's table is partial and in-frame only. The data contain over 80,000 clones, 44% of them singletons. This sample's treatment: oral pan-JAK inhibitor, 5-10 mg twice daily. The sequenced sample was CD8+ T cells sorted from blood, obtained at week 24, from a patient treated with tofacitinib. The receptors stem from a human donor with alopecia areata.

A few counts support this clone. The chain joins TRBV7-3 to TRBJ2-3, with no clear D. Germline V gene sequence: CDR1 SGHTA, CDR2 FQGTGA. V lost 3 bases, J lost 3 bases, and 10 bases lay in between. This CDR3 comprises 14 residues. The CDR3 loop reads CASSLVGGTDTQYF. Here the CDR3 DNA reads TGTGCCAGCAGCTTGGTTGGTGGAACAGATACGCAGTATTTT.

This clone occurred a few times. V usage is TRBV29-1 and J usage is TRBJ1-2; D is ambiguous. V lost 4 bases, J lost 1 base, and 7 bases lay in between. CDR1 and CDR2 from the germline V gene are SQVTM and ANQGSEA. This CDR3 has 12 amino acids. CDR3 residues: CSVVHFNYGYTF. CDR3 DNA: TGCAGCGTTGTGCACTTTAACTATGGCTACACCTTC.

CDR3 DNA: TGTGCCAGCAGCTTCGGGAAGAGCTCCTACGAGCAGTACTTC. Amino acid sequence: CASSFGKSSYEQYF. The V and J genes are TRBV13 and TRBJ2-7, with D tentatively TRBD2 (5 bases). Trimming removed 3 bases from V and 0 bases from J, with 9 bases in between. The germline V gene has CDR1 PRHDT and CDR2 FYEKMQ (reference sequence). The CDR3 has 14 residues.

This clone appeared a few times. In nucleotides, the CDR3 is TGCAGCGTCGGCCCCGACAGGGACTATGGCTACACCTTC. Protein sequence: CSVGPDRDYGYTF. The chain joins TRBV29-1 to TRBJ1-2; 7 bases match TRBD1. V lost 6 bases to trimming and J lost 3 bases; unmatched junction nucleotides: 7. The germline V gene encodes CDR1 SQVTM and CDR2 ANQGSEA. This CDR3 has 13 amino acids.

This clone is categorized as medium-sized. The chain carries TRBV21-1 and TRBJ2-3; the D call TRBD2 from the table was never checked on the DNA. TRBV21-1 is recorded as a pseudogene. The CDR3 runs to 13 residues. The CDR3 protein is CAILRGSTDTQYF. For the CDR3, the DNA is TGTGCCATCCTGAGAGGAAGCACAGATACGCAGTATTTT.

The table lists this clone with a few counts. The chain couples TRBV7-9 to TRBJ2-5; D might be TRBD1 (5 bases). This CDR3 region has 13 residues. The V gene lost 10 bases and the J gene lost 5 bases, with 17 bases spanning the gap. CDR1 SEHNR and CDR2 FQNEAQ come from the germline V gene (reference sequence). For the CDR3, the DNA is TGTGCCACCTCCCTAAGGGGTGTTGAGACCCAGTACTTC. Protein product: CATSLRGVETQYF.

The CDR3 DNA sequence: TGTGCCAGCAGTCCCATCCACACTGAAGCTTTCTTT. This encodes CASSPIHTEAFF. The chain combines TRBV6-1 with TRBJ1-1; D is uncertain. V lost 5 bases and J lost 3, with 7 bases in between. CDR1 is MNHNS, CDR2 SASEGT, per germline. The CDR3 has 12 residues.

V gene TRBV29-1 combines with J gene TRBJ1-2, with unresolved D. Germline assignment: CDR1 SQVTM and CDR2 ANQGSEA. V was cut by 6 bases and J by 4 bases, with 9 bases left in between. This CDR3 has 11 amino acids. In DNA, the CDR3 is TGCAGCGTGGACGGAGGCTATGGCTACACCTTC. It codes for CSVDGGYGYTF.

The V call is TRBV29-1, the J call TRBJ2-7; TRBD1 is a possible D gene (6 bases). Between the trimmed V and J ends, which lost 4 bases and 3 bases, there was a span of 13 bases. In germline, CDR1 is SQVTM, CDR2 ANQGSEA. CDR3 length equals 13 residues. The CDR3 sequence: CSVVWTESYEQYF. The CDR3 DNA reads TGCAGCGTTGTTTGGACAGAGAGCTACGAGCAGTACTTC.

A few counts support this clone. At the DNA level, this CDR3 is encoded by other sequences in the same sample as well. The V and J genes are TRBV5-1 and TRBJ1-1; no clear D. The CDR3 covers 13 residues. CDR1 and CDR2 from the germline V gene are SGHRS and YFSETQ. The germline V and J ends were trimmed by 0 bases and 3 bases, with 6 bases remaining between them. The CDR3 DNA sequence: TGCGCCAGCAGCTTGGATGGAGACACTGAAGCTTTCTTT. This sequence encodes CASSLDGDTEAFF.

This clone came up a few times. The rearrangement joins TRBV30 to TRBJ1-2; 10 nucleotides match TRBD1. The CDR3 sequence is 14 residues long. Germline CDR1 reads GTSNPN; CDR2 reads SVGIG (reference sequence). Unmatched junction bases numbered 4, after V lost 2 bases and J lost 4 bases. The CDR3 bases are TGTGCCTGGAGTCCGGGACAGGGGATCTATGGCTACACCTTC. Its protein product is CAWSPGQGIYGYTF.

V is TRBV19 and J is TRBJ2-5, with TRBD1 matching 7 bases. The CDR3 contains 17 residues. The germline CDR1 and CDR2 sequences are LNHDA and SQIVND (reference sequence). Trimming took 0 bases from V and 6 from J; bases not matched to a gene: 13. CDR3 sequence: CASSIDPRQGLEKTQYF. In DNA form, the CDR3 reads TGTGCCAGTAGTATAGATCCCCGACAGGGCCTTGAGAAGACCCAGTACTTC.

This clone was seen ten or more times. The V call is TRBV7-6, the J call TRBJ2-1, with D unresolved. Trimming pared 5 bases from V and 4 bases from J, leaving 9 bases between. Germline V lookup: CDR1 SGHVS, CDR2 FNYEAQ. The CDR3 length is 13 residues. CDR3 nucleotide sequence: TGTGCCAGCAGCGCAGCCAGGTACAATGAGCAGTTCTTC. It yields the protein CASSAARYNEQFF.

The CDR3 protein is CASSPLVFSDTQYF. The CDR3 nucleotides are TGTGCCAGCAGCCCCTTGGTGTTTTCAGATACGCAGTATTTT. The chain links TRBV9 to TRBJ2-3, with D uncertain. CDR1 and CDR2 (germline): SGDLS, YYNGEE. Trimming left V 4 bases short and J 4 bases short, with 13 bases between. The CDR3 totals 14 residues.

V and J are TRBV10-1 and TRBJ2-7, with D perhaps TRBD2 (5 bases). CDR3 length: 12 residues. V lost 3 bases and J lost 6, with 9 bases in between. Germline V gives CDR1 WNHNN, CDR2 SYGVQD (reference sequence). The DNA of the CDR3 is TGCGCCAGCAGTGATCCAGGAGGCGAGCAGTACTTC. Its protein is CASSDPGGEQYF.

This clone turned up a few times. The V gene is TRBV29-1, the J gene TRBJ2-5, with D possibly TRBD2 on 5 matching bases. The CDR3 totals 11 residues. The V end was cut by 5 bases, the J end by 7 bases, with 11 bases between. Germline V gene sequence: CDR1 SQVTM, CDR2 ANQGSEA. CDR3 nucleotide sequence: TGCAGCGTTCCGACCCGGGGGACCCAGTACTTC. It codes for CSVPTRGTQYF.

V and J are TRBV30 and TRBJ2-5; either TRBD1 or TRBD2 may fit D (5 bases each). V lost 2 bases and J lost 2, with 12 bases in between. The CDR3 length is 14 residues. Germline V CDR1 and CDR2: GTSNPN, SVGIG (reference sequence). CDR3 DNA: TGTGCCTGGAGTCCGTTGGGGGAGCAAGAGACCCAGTACTTC. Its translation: CAWSPLGEQETQYF. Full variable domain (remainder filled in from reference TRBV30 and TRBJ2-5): SQTIHQWPATLVQPVGSPLSLECTVEGTSNPNLYWYRQAAGRGLQLLFYSVGIGQISSEVPQNLSASRPQDRQFILSSKKLLLSDSGFYLCAWSPLGEQETQYFGPGTRLLVL.

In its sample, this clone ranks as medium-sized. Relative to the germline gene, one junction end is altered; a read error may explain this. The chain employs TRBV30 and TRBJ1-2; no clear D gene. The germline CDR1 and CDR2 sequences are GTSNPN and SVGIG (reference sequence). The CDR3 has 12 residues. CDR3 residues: CAWRAWDGFLAF. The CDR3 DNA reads TGTGCCTGGAGGGCCTGGGATGGGTTTCTTGCCTTC.

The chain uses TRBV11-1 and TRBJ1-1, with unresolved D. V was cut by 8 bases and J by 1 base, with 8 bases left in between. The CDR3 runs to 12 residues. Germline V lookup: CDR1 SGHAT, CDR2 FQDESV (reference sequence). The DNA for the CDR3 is TGTGCCAGCTCATTCGGGAACACTGAAGCTTTCTTT. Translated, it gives CASSFGNTEAFF.

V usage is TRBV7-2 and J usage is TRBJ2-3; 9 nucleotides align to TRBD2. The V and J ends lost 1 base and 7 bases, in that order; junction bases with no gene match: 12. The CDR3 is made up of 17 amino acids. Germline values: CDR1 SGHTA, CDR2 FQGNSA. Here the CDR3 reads CASSLEVAGVGSNTQYF. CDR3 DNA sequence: TGTGCCAGCAGCTTAGAGGTAGCGGGAGTGGGGTCAAATACGCAGTATTTT.

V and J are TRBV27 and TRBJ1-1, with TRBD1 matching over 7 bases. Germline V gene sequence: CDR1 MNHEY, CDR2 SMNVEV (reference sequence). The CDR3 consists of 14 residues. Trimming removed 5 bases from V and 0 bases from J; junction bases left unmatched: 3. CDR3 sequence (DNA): TGTGCCAGCAGTCACAGGGGACTGAACACTGAAGCTTTCTTT. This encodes CASSHRGLNTEAFF.

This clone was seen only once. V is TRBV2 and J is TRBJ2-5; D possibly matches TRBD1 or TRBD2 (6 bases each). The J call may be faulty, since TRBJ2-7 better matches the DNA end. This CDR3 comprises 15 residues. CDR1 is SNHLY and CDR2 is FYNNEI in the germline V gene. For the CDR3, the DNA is TGTGCCATGTCCAACGGGGGCCCCGAATCCTACGAGCAGTACTTC. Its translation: CAMSNGGPESYEQYF.

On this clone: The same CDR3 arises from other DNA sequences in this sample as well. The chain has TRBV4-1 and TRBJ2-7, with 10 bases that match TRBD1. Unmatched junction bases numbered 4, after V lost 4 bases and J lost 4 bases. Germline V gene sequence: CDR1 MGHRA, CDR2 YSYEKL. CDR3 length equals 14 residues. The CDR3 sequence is CASSPRQGAYEQYF. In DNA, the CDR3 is TGCGCCAGCAGCCCTCGACAGGGGGCTTACGAGCAGTACTTC.

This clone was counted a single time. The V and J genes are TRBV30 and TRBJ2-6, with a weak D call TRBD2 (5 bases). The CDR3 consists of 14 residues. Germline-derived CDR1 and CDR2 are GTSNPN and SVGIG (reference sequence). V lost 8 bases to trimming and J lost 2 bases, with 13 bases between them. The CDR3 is CATTGGPGANVLTF. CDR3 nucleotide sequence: TGTGCCACCACTGGCGGGCCTGGGGCCAACGTCCTGACTTTC.

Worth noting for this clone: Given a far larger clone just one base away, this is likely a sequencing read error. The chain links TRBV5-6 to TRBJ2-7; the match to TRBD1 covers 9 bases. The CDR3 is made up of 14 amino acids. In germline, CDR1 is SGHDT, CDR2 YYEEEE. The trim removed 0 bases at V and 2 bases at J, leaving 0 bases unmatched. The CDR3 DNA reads TGTGCCAGCAGCTTGGGGACAGGGGCCTACGAGCAGTACTTC. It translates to CASSLGTGAYEQYF.

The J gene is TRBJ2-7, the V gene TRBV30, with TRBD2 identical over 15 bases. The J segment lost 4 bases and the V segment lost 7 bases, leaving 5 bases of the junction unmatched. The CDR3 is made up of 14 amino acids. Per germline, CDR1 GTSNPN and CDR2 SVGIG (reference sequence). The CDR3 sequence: CASGLAGGSYEQYF. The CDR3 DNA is TGTGCCTCGGGACTAGCGGGGGGATCATACGAGCAGTACTTC.

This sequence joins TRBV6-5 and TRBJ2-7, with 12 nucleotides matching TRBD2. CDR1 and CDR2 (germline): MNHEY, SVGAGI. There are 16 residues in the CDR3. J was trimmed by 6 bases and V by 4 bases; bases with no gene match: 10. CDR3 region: CASSSSRTSGTLEQYF. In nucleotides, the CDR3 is TGTGCCAGCAGTTCCTCGAGGACTAGCGGGACTCTCGAGCAGTACTTC.

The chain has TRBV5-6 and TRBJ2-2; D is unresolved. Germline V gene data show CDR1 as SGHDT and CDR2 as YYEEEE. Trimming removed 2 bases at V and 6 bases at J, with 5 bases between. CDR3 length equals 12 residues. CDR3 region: CASSLYAGELFF. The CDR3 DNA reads TGTGCCAGCAGCTTATATGCCGGGGAGCTGTTTTTT.

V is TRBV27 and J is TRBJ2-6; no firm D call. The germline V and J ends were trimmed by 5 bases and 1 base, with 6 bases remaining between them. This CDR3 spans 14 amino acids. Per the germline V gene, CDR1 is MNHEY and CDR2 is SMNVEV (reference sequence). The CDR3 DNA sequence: TGTGCCAGCAGTCCCCGATCTGGGGCCAACGTCCTGACTTTC. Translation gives CASSPRSGANVLTF.

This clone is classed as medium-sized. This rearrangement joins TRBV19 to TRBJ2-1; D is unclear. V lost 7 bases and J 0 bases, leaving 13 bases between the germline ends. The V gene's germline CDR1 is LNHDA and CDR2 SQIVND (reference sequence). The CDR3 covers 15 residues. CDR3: CASTTGLSSYNEQFF. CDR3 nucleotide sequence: TGTGCCAGTACTACGGGCCTCAGCTCCTACAATGAGCAGTTCTTC.

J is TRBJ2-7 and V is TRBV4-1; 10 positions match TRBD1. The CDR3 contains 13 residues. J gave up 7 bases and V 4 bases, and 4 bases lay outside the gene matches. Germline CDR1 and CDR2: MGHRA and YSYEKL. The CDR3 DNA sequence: TGCGCCAGCAGCCTTGGGACAGGGGATGAGCAGTACTTC. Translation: CASSLGTGDEQYF.